This T cell receptor beta chain was identified in a study of human T cells and chemical hapten exposure. Regarding the study as a whole: The number of TCRs above 1 in 1000 frequency did not change after DPC sensitization.

Germline loops: CDR1 SEHNR, CDR2 FQNEAQ (reference sequence). This CDR3 is 14 amino acids long. With 5 bases removed from V and 2 bases from J, the gap between germline ends came to 9 bases. This clonotype showed up many times. What it binds is not known. Time point in this sample: patch test 1, 2 weeks after DPC sensitization. Treatment reported: therapeutic diphenylcyclopropenone sensitization with weekly scalp DPC. MiXCR was run by TCRdb on the RACE reads, yielding one entry per CDR3 protein. The sample includes some 380,000 distinct CDR3 sequences, about 4.8% of them seen just once. The rearrangement uses TRBV7-9 and TRBJ2-2; D remains ambiguous. This TCR came from a woman aged 45-59 years with alopecia areata. Some clones in this sample may be carry-over from other donors' samples. Sequencing was performed on whole blood, taken in connection with sensitization to the hapten diphenylcyclopropenone (DPC). CDR3 sequence: CASSHQINTGELFF. In nucleotides, the CDR3 is TGTGCCAGCAGCCACCAGATCAACACCGGGGAGCTGTTTTTT.